This T cell receptor beta chain was sequenced during a study of regulatory T cells in long-lasting Graves disease. Time point in this sample: newly diagnosed GD, antithyroid drugs for less than 3 months. Following extraction of RNA from PBMCs, that RNA was used to make the TCR library. The ends were cut back, 0 bases at V and 7 bases at J, with 19 bases in the middle. The length of the CDR3 is 16 residues. The germline V gene encodes CDR1 MNHEY and CDR2 SVGAGI. Turning to this clonotype: A far larger clone is one base from this, pointing to a likely read error.

Construction of TCR beta libraries relied on iRepertoire HTBI primers and on Arm-PCR targeting CDR3 regions. TCRdb analysed the multiplex PCR reads with MiXCR anew, one entry per CDR3 protein. The sample shows 510,000 or so distinct CDR3 sequences, around 12% of them seen only once. The data also belong to a second study, concerning T cells in Graves' hyperthyroidism and ophthalmopathy.

The V gene is TRBV6-5, the J gene TRBJ2-7; D is possibly TRBD1 or TRBD2 (6 bases each). The sample consisted of peripheral blood mononuclear cells (PBMCs), taken at new diagnosis, from a patient treated with antithyroid drugs. The source of this sequence is a woman aged 30 to 39 with Graves disease. The CDR3 spells CASSYSTGVGGNEQYF. DNA for the CDR3: TGTGCCAGCAGTTACTCGACCGGGGTCGGGGGCAATGAGCAGTACTTC.